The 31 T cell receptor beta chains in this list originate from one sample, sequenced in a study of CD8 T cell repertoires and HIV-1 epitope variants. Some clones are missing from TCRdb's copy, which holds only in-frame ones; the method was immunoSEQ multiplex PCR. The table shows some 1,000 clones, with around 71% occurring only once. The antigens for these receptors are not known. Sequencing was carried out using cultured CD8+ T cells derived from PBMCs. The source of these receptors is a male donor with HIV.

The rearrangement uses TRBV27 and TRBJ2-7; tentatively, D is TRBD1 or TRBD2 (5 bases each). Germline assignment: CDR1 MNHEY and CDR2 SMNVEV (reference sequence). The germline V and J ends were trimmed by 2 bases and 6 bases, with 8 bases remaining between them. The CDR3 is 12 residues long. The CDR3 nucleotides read TGTGCCAGCAGTTTAGGGGGTAGCGAGCAGTACTTC. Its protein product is CASSLGGSEQYF.

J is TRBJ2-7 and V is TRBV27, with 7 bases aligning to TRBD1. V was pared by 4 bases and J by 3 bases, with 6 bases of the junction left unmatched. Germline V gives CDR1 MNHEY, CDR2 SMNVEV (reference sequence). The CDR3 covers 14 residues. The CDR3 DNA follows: TGTGCCAGCAGTTCAGCAGGGGGTATCTACGAGCAGTACTTC. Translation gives CASSSAGGIYEQYF.

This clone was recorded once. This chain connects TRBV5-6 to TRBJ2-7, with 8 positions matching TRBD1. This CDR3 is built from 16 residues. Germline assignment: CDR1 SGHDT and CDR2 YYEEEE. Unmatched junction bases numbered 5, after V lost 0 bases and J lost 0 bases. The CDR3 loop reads CASSLEPGTGSYEQYF. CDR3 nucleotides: TGTGCCAGCAGCTTGGAACCCGGGACAGGCTCCTACGAGCAGTACTTC.

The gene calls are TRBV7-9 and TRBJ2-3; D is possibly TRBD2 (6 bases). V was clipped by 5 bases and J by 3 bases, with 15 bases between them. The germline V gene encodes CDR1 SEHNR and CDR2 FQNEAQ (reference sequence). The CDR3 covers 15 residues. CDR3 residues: CASSARDSATDTQYF. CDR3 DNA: TGTGCCAGCAGCGCTCGGGACTCGGCGACAGATACGCAGTATTTT.

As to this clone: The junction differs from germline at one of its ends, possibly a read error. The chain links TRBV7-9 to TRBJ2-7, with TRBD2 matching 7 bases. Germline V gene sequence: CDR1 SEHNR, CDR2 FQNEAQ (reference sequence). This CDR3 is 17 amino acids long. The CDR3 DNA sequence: TGTGCCAGCAGATTAGATGGTCCTAGCGGAGCCCCCTACGAGCAGTACTTC. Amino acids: CASRLDGPSGAPYEQYF.

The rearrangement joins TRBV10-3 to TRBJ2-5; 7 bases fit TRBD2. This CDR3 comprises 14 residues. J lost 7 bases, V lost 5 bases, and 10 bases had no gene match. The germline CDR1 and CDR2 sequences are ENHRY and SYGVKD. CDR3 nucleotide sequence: TGTGCCATCAGTAACCCCCAGCGGGAAAGGACCCAGTACTTC. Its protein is CAISNPQRERTQYF.

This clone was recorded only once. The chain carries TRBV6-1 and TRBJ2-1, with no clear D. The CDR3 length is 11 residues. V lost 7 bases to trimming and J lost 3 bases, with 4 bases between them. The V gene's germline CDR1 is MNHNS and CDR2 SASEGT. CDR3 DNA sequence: TGTGCCAGCAAGCTCTACAATGAGCAGTTCTTC. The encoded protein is CASKLYNEQFF.

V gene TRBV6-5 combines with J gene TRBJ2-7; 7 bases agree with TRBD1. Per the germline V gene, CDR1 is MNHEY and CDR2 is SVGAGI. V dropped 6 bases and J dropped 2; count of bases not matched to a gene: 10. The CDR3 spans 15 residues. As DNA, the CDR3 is TGTGCCAGCAGCCTGACAGGGTCATTTACCTACGAGCAGTACTTC. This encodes CASSLTGSFTYEQYF.

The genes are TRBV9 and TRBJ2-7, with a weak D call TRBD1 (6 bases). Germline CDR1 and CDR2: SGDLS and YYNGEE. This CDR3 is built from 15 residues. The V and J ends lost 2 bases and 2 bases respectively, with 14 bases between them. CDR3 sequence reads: CASSVGQGIPYEQYF. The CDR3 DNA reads TGTGCCAGCAGCGTGGGCCAGGGGATCCCCTACGAGCAGTACTTC.

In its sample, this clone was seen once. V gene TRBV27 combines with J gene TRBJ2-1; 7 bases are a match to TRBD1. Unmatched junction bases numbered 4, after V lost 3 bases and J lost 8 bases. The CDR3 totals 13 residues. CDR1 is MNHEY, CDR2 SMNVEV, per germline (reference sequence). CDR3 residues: CASSFNRGHEQFF. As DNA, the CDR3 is TGTGCCAGCAGTTTTAACAGGGGCCATGAGCAGTTCTTC.

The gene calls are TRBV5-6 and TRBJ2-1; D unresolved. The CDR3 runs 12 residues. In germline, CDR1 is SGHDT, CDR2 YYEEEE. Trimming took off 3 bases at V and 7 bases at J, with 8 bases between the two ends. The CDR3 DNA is TGTGCCAGCAGCTCCAGACCGAATGAGCAGTTCTTC. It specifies CASSSRPNEQFF.

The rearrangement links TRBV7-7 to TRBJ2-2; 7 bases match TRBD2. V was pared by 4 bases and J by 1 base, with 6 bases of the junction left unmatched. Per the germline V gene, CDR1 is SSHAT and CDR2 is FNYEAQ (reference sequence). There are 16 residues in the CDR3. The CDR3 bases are TGTGCCAGCAGCTCTTTTCCGGGGGGGAACACCGGGGAGCTGTTTTTT. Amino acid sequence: CASSSFPGGNTGELFF.

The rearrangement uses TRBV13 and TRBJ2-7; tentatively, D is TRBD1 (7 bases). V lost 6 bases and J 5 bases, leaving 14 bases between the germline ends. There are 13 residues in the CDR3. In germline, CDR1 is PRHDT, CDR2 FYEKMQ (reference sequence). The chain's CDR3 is CASRSGGGHEQYF. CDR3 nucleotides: TGTGCCAGCAGGTCAGGGGGAGGACACGAGCAGTACTTC.

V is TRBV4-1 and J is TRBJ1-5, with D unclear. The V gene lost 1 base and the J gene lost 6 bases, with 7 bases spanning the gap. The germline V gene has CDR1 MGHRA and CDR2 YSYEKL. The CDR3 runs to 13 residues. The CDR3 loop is CASSQGDRQPQHF. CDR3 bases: TGCGCCAGCAGCCAAGGCGACCGTCAGCCCCAGCATTTT.

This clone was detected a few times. This CDR3 reads CASSLNTGRHTIYF. Written as DNA, the CDR3 is TGTGCCAGCAGCTTAAATACAGGGAGGCACACCATATATTTT. The chain employs TRBV5-5 and TRBJ1-3; possibly TRBD1 for D (6 bases). Trimming pared 2 bases from V and 8 bases from J, leaving 14 bases between. The CDR3 is 14 residues long. Germline values: CDR1 SGHKS, CDR2 YYEKEE (reference sequence).

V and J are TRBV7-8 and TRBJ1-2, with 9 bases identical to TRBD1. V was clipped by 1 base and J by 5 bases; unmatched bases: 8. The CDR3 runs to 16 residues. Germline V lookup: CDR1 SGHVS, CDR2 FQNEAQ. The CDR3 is CASSLDQSGQGYGYTF. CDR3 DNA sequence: TGTGCCAGCAGCTTAGATCAATCGGGACAGGGATATGGCTACACCTTC. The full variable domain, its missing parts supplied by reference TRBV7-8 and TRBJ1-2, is GAGVSQSPRYKVAKRGQDVALRCDPISGHVSLFWYQQALGQGPEFLTYFQNEAQLDKSGLPSDRFFAERPEGSVSTLKIQRTQQEDSAVYLCASSLDQSGQGYGYTFGSGTRLTVV.

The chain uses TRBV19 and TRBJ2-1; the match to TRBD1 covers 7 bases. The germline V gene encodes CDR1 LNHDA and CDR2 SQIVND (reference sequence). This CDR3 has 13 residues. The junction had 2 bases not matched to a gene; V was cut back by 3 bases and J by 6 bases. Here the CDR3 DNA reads TGTGCCAGTAGTATCGGGACAGTCAATGAGCAGTTCTTC. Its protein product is CASSIGTVNEQFF.

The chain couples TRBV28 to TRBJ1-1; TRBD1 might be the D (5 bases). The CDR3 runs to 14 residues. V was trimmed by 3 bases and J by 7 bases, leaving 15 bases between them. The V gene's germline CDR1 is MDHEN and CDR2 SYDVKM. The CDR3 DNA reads TGTGCCAGCAGTTTCATACCGGGGACGAGTGAAGCTTTCTTT. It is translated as CASSFIPGTSEAFF.

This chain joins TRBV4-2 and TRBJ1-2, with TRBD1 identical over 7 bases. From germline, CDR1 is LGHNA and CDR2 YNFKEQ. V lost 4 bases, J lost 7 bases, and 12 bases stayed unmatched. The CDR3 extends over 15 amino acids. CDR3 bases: TGTGCCAGCAGCCTAGGGGACAGCGGGAGGGGTGGCTACACCTTC. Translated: CASSLGDSGRGGYTF.

The CDR3 loop reads CASSLRVGQGQETQYF. In DNA form, the CDR3 reads TGCGCCAGCAGCTTGCGAGTAGGACAGGGACAAGAGACCCAGTACTTC. The chain links TRBV5-1 to TRBJ2-5; 8 bases line up with TRBD1. This CDR3 has 16 amino acids. Germline V gives CDR1 SGHRS, CDR2 YFSETQ. Trimming took 1 base from V and 2 from J; bases not matched to a gene: 7.

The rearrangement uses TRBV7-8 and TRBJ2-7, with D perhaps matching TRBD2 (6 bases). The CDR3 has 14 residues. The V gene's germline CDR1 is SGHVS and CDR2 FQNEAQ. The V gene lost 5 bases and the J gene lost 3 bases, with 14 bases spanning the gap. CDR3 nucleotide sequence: TGTGCCAGCAGCCCAAGGGCGGGGCACTACGAGCAGTACTTC. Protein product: CASSPRAGHYEQYF.

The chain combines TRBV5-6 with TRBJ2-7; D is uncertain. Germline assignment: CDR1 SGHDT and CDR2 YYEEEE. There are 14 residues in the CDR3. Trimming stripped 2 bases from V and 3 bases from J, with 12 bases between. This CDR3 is CASSFSSDSYEQYF. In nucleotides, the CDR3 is TGTGCCAGCAGCTTTTCGAGTGATAGCTACGAGCAGTACTTC.

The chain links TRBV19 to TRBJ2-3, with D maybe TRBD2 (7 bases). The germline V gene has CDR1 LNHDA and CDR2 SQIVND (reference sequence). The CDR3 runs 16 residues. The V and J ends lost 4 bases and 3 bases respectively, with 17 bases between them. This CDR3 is CASSSRRGQETDTQYF. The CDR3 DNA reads TGTGCCAGTAGTAGCAGGCGGGGGCAAGAGACAGATACGCAGTATTTT.

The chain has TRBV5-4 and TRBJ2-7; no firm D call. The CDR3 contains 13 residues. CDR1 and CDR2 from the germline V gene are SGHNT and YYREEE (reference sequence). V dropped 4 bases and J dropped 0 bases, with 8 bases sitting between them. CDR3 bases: TGTGCCAGCAGCCCCCGTGGCTCCTACGAGCAGTACTTC. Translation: CASSPRGSYEQYF. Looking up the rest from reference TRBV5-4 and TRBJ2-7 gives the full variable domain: ETGVTQSPTHLIKTRGQQVTLRCSSQSGHNTVSWYQQALGQGPQFIFQYYREEENGRGNFPPRFSGLQFPNYSSELNVNALELDDSALYLCASSPRGSYEQYFGPGTRLTVT.

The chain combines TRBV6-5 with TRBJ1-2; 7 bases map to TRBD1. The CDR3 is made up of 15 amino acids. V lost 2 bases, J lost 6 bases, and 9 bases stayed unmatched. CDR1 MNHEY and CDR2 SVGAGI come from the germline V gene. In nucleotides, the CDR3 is TGTGCCAGCAGTTACCTATCAGGGGGTGCGGATGGCTACACCTTC. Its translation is CASSYLSGGADGYTF.

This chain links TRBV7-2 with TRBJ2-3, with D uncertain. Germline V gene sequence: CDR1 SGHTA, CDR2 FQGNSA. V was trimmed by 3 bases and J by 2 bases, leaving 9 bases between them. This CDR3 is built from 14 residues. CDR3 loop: CASSLASHTDTQYF. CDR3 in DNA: TGTGCCAGCAGCTTGGCCAGTCACACAGATACGCAGTATTTT.

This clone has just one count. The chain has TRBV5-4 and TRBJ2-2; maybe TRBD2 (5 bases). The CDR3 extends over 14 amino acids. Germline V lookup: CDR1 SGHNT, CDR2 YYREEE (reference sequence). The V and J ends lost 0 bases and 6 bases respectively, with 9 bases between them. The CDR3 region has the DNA TGTGCCAGCAGCTTGGATCGAGGGTCCGGGGAGCTGTTTTTT. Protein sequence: CASSLDRGSGELFF.

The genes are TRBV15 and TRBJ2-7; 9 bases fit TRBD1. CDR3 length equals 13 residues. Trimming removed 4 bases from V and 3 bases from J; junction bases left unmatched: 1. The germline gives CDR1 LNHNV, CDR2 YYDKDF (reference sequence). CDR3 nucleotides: TGTGCCACCAGCAAGGACAGGGGCTACGAGCAGTACTTC. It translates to CATSKDRGYEQYF.

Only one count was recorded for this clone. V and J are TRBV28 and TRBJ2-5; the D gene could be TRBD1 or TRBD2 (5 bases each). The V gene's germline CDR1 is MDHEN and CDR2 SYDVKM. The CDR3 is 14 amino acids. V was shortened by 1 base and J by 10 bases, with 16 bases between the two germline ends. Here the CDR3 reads CASSLSGASWGQYF. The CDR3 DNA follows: TGTGCCAGCAGTTTATCCGGGGCCTCATGGGGCCAGTACTTC. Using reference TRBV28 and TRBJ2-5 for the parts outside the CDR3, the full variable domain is DVKVTQSSRYLVKRTGEKVFLECVQDMDHENMFWYRQDPGLGLRLIYFSYDVKMKEKGDIPEGYSVSREKKERFSLILESASTNQTSMYLCASSLSGASWGQYFGPGTRLLVL.

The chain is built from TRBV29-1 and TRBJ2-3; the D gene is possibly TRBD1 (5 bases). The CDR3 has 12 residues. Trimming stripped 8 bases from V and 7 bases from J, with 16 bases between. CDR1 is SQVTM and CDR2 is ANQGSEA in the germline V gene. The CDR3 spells CSISGFVNTQYF. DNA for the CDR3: TGCAGCATTTCAGGGTTTGTAAATACGCAGTATTTT.

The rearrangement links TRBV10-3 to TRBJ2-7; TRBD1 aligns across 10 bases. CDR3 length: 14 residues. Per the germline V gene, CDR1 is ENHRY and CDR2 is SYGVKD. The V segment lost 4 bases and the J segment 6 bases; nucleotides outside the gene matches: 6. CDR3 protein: CAISVGGQGGEQYF. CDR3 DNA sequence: TGTGCCATCAGTGTGGGAGGACAGGGGGGCGAGCAGTACTTC.